This T cell receptor beta chain was profiled in a study of a mutant IDH1 vaccine in newly diagnosed glioma. On the study more broadly: Patients arrived already treated with radiotherapy, temozolomide, or both, most having had both. Study results and limitations: Pseudoprogression looked unconnected to shifts in top peripheral T cell clonotypes.

In regard to this clone: Its antigen is unidentified. In the same sample, other DNA sequences code for this CDR3.

Time point denoted: week 23, last vaccination. It was 300 ug of mutant IDH1 20-mer peptide that made up each vaccine dose, given with topical imiquimod. The repertoire was sequenced with immunoSEQ multiplex PCR; TCRdb's copy has only in-frame clones and lacks some. The data contain 88,000 or so clones, approximately 85% of them seen just once; the ten biggest clones take up roughly 2%. Trimming took 2 bases from V and 2 from J, leaving 6 bases between them. In germline, CDR1 is SQVTM, CDR2 ANQGSEA. This CDR3 comprises 12 residues. The sequence derives from a young man with glioma. Some clones in this sample may be carry-over from other donors' samples. This sequence joins TRBV29-1 and TRBJ1-1; D gene uncertain. The specimen comprised PBMCs, sampled from a glioma patient whose treatment included an IDH1 peptide vaccine. CDR3 amino acids: CSVERGNTEAFF. The DNA for the CDR3 is TGCAGCGTTGAAAGAGGTAACACTGAAGCTTTCTTT.